The next 20 T cell receptor beta chains were all read from a single sample in a study of siplizumab effects on memory and regulatory T cells. TCRdb keeps only in-frame clones here, not all; method: immunoSEQ multiplex PCR. The repertoire holds fewer than 100,000 clones, with 85% to 95% as singletons. Sequencing was performed on CD8+ T cells sorted from blood. The receptors come from a human donor in good health.

The V call is TRBV7-6, the J call TRBJ2-6; the D is unclear. The germline V gene has CDR1 SGHVS and CDR2 FNYEAQ. V lost 1 base and J lost 4, with 2 bases in between. This CDR3 spans 13 amino acids. This CDR3 is CASSLGGANVLTF. The CDR3 bases are TGTGCCAGCAGCTTAGGAGGGGCCAACGTCCTGACTTTC. The variable domain in full, completed from reference TRBV7-6 and TRBJ2-6, reads GAGVSQSPRYKVTKRGQDVALRCDPISGHVSLYWYRQALGQGPEFLTYFNYEAQQDKSGLPNDRFSAERPEGSISTLTIQRTEQRDSAMYRCASSLGGANVLTFGAGSRLTVL.

V gene TRBV10-1 combines with J gene TRBJ1-2; D possibly corresponds to TRBD1 (5 bases). The CDR3 runs 13 residues. V was cut by 3 bases and J by 2 bases, with 7 bases left in between. The germline CDR1 and CDR2 sequences are WNHNN and SYGVQD (reference sequence). CDR3 bases: TGCGCCAGCAGTGAAAACAGGAACTATGGCTACACCTTC. Translating gives CASSENRNYGYTF.

The rearrangement uses TRBV2 and TRBJ2-3; TRBD2 matches 7 bases. Germline CDR1 and CDR2: SNHLY and FYNNEI. Trimming removed 7 bases from V and 2 bases from J; junction bases left unmatched: 9. This CDR3 has 15 residues. CDR3 nucleotides: TGTGCCAGCACCCGGGGGGAGGGAGCCACAGATACGCAGTATTTT. It encodes CASTRGEGATDTQYF. The full variable domain, completed using reference TRBV2 and TRBJ2-3, is EPEVTQTPSHQVTQMGQEVILRCVPISNHLYFYWYRQILGQKVEFLVSFYNNEISEKSEIFDDQFSVERPDGSNFTLKIRSTKLEDSAMYFCASTRGEGATDTQYFGPGTRLTVL.

The chain uses TRBV2 and TRBJ1-2, with D hard to call. V lost 6 bases to trimming and J lost 2 bases, with 10 bases between them. CDR1 is SNHLY, CDR2 FYNNEI, per germline. This CDR3 contains 13 residues. The CDR3 reads CASRTKENYGYTF. Written as DNA, the CDR3 is TGTGCCAGCAGAACCAAAGAGAACTATGGCTACACCTTC.

The chain couples TRBV9 to TRBJ2-2, with 9 bases matching TRBD1. The CDR3 is made up of 15 amino acids. Looked up from germline, CDR1 is SGDLS and CDR2 is YYNGEE. Trimming at V came to 2 bases and at J to 6 bases, leaving 5 bases not matched to a gene. Here the CDR3 reads CASSVGQGSPGELFF. Written as DNA, the CDR3 is TGTGCCAGCAGCGTGGGACAGGGCAGCCCCGGGGAGCTGTTTTTT.

The rearrangement joins TRBV2 to TRBJ2-2; 8 bases map to TRBD1. V was clipped by 6 bases and J by 4 bases; unmatched bases: 7. CDR1 is SNHLY, CDR2 FYNNEI, per germline. The CDR3 runs to 15 residues. The CDR3: CASSDDRGGTGELFF. The CDR3 DNA follows: TGTGCCAGCAGCGACGACAGGGGAGGCACCGGGGAGCTGTTTTTT.

The rearrangement uses TRBV11-2 and TRBJ1-1; D is uncertain. Germline V lookup: CDR1 SGHAT, CDR2 FQNNGV. This CDR3 is 14 amino acids long. V lost 6 bases and J lost 0, with 11 bases in between. This CDR3 is CASSFPMLNTEAFF. The CDR3 bases are TGTGCCAGCAGTTTTCCAATGCTGAACACTGAAGCTTTCTTT.

This clone was picked up one time. The CDR3 sequence: CASSIARGHSNTEAFF. DNA of the CDR3: TGTGCCAGTAGTATAGCGCGGGGACATTCGAACACTGAAGCTTTCTTT. The chain joins TRBV19 to TRBJ1-1; D might be TRBD1 (6 bases). Germline CDR1 and CDR2: LNHDA and SQIVND (reference sequence). The CDR3 runs to 16 residues. Trimming took 1 base from V and 1 from J, leaving 13 bases between them.

The chain carries TRBV7-6 and TRBJ2-1; D unclear. Germline V gives CDR1 SGHVS, CDR2 FNYEAQ. Trimming removed 5 bases at V and 5 bases at J, with 13 bases between. This CDR3 is 14 amino acids long. The CDR3 loop reads CASSPRVEDNEQFF. The CDR3 DNA reads as TGTGCCAGCAGCCCAAGGGTTGAGGACAATGAGCAGTTCTTC. Based on the CDR3 plus reference TRBV7-6 and TRBJ2-1, the full variable domain is GAGVSQSPRYKVTKRGQDVALRCDPISGHVSLYWYRQALGQGPEFLTYFNYEAQQDKSGLPNDRFSAERPEGSISTLTIQRTEQRDSAMYRCASSPRVEDNEQFFGPGTRLTVL.

J is TRBJ1-2 and V is TRBV27, with 9 bases aligning to TRBD1. V trimming: 4 bases; J trimming: 2 bases; junction bases outside the gene matches: 5. This CDR3 region has 15 residues. Looked up from germline, CDR1 is MNHEY and CDR2 is SMNVEV (reference sequence). CDR3 DNA sequence: TGTGCCAGCAGTTCATACAGGGGGCAAAACTATGGCTACACCTTC. Its translation: CASSSYRGQNYGYTF.

This rearrangement joins TRBV10-1 to TRBJ2-7; 9 nucleotides agree with TRBD2. V lost 4 bases and J lost 0; bases outside the gene matches: 4. The CDR3 has 15 residues. Germline loops: CDR1 WNHNN, CDR2 SYGVQD (reference sequence). The CDR3 loop is CASSAQREASYEQYF. CDR3 in DNA: TGCGCCAGCAGTGCTCAGCGGGAGGCCTCCTACGAGCAGTACTTC.

The chain has TRBV9 and TRBJ2-1, with 9 positions matching TRBD2. V trimming: 4 bases; J trimming: 4 bases; junction bases outside the gene matches: 15. This CDR3 contains 18 residues. CDR1 and CDR2 from the germline V gene are SGDLS and YYNGEE. The CDR3 DNA sequence: TGTGCCAGCAGCCACCCTTCAACTCTAGCGGGAATATACAATGAGCAGTTCTTC. The encoded protein is CASSHPSTLAGIYNEQFF.

The rearrangement links TRBV7-6 to TRBJ2-2; maybe TRBD1 (6 bases). Deletions cut 4 bases from V and 3 bases from J, with 18 bases between. The CDR3 totals 17 residues. CDR1 is SGHVS and CDR2 is FNYEAQ in the germline V gene. In DNA, the CDR3 is TGTGCCAGCAGCTCTGGTTTAGGGGGAAGGGACACCGGGGAGCTGTTTTTT. The encoded protein is CASSSGLGGRDTGELFF.

The V call is TRBV28, the J call TRBJ1-2, with D perhaps matching TRBD1 (5 bases). The CDR3 consists of 13 residues. Germline V gene sequence: CDR1 MDHEN, CDR2 SYDVKM. Deletions cut 5 bases from V and 8 bases from J, with 15 bases between. The CDR3: CASSHGQVKGYTF. Here the CDR3 DNA reads TGTGCCAGCAGTCACGGACAAGTGAAGGGCTACACCTTC.

V is TRBV14 and J is TRBJ2-1; D may be TRBD2 (5 bases). V was pared by 4 bases and J by 3 bases, with 7 bases between. CDR3 length equals 13 residues. CDR1 is SGHDN, CDR2 FVKESK, per germline. The CDR3 DNA reads TGTGCCAGCAGCCCGGACTTCTACAATGAGCAGTTCTTC. This encodes CASSPDFYNEQFF.

V and J are TRBV2 and TRBJ2-7; TRBD1 aligns across 10 bases. The ends lost 6 bases at V and 7 bases at J; junction bases unmatched: 12. The germline CDR1 and CDR2 sequences are SNHLY and FYNNEI. The CDR3 contains 15 residues. The CDR3 loop is CASSDWGQGRREQYF. For the CDR3, the DNA is TGTGCCAGCAGCGATTGGGGACAGGGGCGTCGGGAGCAGTACTTC.

The gene calls are TRBV11-3 and TRBJ2-1; 13 bases map to TRBD2. This CDR3 is built from 17 residues. Germline-derived CDR1 and CDR2 are SGHNT and YENEEA. The V and J ends lost 2 bases and 7 bases, in that order; junction bases with no gene match: 8. The CDR3 is CASSLKPGLAGVNEQFF. The DNA of the CDR3 is TGTGCCAGCAGCTTAAAACCTGGACTAGCGGGAGTTAATGAGCAGTTCTTC.

The chain carries TRBV2 and TRBJ2-5; D may be TRBD2 (5 bases). The CDR3 runs 12 residues. V gave up 7 bases and J gave up 0 bases, with 6 bases separating them. Germline CDR1 reads SNHLY; CDR2 reads FYNNEI. DNA of the CDR3: TGTGCCAGCACGGGGTACCAAGAGACCCAGTACTTC. Residues: CASTGYQETQYF.

A single count supports this clone. The chain links TRBV4-1 to TRBJ2-7; unclear D gene. The CDR3 is 13 residues long. V lost 2 bases and J 4 bases, leaving 9 bases between the germline ends. Per germline, CDR1 MGHRA and CDR2 YSYEKL. In nucleotides, the CDR3 is TGCGCCAGCAGCCAACAAACAGAGTACGAGCAGTACTTC. It is translated as CASSQQTEYEQYF.

The rearrangement uses TRBV14 and TRBJ2-5; 8 bases are a match to TRBD1. The ends lost 0 bases at V and 5 bases at J; junction bases unmatched: 14. Germline V gene lookup returns CDR1 SGHDN and CDR2 FVKESK. The CDR3 contains 18 residues. CDR3 in amino acids: CASSQDGARQGAWETQYF. CDR3 coding DNA: TGTGCCAGCAGCCAAGATGGTGCGAGGCAGGGGGCTTGGGAGACCCAGTACTTC.